The next 30 T cell receptor beta chains were all read from a single sample in a study of cytomegalovirus exposure and HLA in healthy donors. Primers: 60 Vbeta forward and 13 Jbeta reverse. TCRdb keeps only in-frame clones here, not all; method: immunoSEQ multiplex PCR. The profile shows about 69,000 clones, around 70% of them singletons. Material: PBMCs. Receptors originate from a male donor in good health and CMV-seropositive.

The chain has TRBV7-9 and TRBJ2-7, with D uncertain. V dropped 4 bases and J dropped 1 base, with 8 bases sitting between them. This CDR3 has 13 residues. Germline V gives CDR1 SEHNR, CDR2 FQNEAQ (reference sequence). CDR3 coding DNA: TGTGCCAGCAGCTCAGGTGTGTCCTACGAGCAGTACTTC. This translates into CASSSGVSYEQYF.

This clone was detected once. The chain couples TRBV4-1 to TRBJ1-2, with 12 bases aligning to TRBD1. CDR1 is MGHRA and CDR2 is YSYEKL in the germline V gene. The CDR3 is made up of 18 amino acids. The ends lost 1 base at V and 7 bases at J; junction bases unmatched: 13. The CDR3 nucleotides are TGCGCCAGCAGCCAAGGGGGACAGGGGGCGTGGGGGTTGTTTGGCTACACCTTC. This sequence encodes CASSQGGQGAWGLFGYTF.

The chain carries TRBV13 and TRBJ2-5; 11 nucleotides align to TRBD2. With V trimmed by 5 bases and J by 2 bases, 7 bases remained unmatched. CDR1 is PRHDT and CDR2 is FYEKMQ in the germline V gene (reference sequence). CDR3 size: 16 residues. CDR3 coding DNA: TGTGCCAGCAGCCCTCCCAGACTAGCGGGGCAAGAGACCCAGTACTTC. Residues: CASSPPRLAGQETQYF.

CDR3 sequence: CASSYLLTSGSGEQYF. Here the CDR3 DNA reads TGTGCCAGTAGTTACCTGTTGACTAGCGGGAGCGGCGAGCAGTACTTC. The V call is TRBV19, the J call TRBJ2-7, with 12 bases fitting TRBD2. The germline gives CDR1 LNHDA, CDR2 SQIVND (reference sequence). V lost 5 bases to trimming and J lost 6 bases; unmatched junction nucleotides: 11. There are 16 residues in the CDR3.

This CDR3 is CSVDDAGPNYGYTF. The CDR3 region has the DNA TGCAGCGTTGATGACGCGGGGCCGAACTATGGCTACACCTTC. The V gene is TRBV29-1, the J gene TRBJ1-2, with D maybe TRBD1 (5 bases). Germline CDR1 and CDR2: SQVTM and ANQGSEA. V lost 3 bases and J lost 2, with 13 bases in between. This CDR3 contains 14 residues.

In its sample, this clone was seen a few times. The chain couples TRBV28 to TRBJ2-6, with D possibly matching TRBD2 (6 bases). V lost 8 bases to trimming and J lost 2 bases, with 25 bases between them. Germline V gives CDR1 MDHEN, CDR2 SYDVKM. The CDR3 is 19 residues long. The CDR3 loop is CASGVSGQGGSAGANVLTF. The CDR3 DNA reads TGTGCCAGCGGAGTTTCGGGGCAGGGAGGAAGTGCTGGGGCCAACGTCCTGACTTTC.

The genes are TRBV9 and TRBJ2-7; possible D gene TRBD1, 5 bases. CDR1 and CDR2 (germline): SGDLS, YYNGEE. V was clipped by 0 bases and J by 0 bases, with 7 bases between them. This CDR3 comprises 14 residues. The CDR3 region is CASSVARVSYEQYF. For the CDR3, the DNA is TGTGCCAGCAGCGTAGCCAGGGTCTCCTACGAGCAGTACTTC. Complete variable domain (other parts from reference TRBV9 and TRBJ2-7): DSGVTQTPKHLITATGQRVTLRCSPRSGDLSVYWYQQSLDQGLQFLIQYYNGEERAKGNILERFSAQQFPDLHSELNLSSLELGDSALYFCASSVARVSYEQYFGPGTRLTVT.

By share of the sample, this clone is medium-sized. The chain is built from TRBV19 and TRBJ1-1; D might be TRBD1 (6 bases). CDR1 is LNHDA, CDR2 SQIVND, per germline (reference sequence). Between the trimmed V and J ends, which lost 10 bases and 4 bases, there was a span of 13 bases. The CDR3 has 12 amino acids. The CDR3 DNA reads as TGTGCCACCAAAACAGGGCCCACTGAAGCTTTCTTT. It encodes CATKTGPTEAFF.

This clone was seen more than once but under ten times. CDR3 DNA: TGTGCCAGCAGCCAGGGACAGGGAAGATCTGGAAACACCATATATTTT. Translation: CASSQGQGRSGNTIYF. This sequence joins TRBV9 and TRBJ1-3; 9 bases fit TRBD1. Germline V gene data show CDR1 as SGDLS and CDR2 as YYNGEE. The J segment lost 1 base and the V segment lost 4 bases, leaving 6 bases of the junction unmatched. CDR3 size: 16 residues.

Comment on this clone: The junction departs from the called germline gene at one end, perhaps through a read error. The chain carries TRBV30 and TRBJ2-3, with 10 bases fitting TRBD2. Germline V CDR1 and CDR2: GTSNPN, SVGIG (reference sequence). This CDR3 has 14 amino acids. CDR3: CARRGTSGTDTQYF. CDR3 bases: TGTGCCCGGAGGGGGACTAGCGGCACAGATACGCAGTATTTT.

A few counts support this clone. This sequence joins TRBV7-3 and TRBJ2-3; tentatively, D is TRBD2 (6 bases). The CDR3 length is 14 residues. Germline-derived CDR1 and CDR2 are SGHTA and FQGTGA. V shed 4 bases and J shed 4 bases, with 12 bases lying between them. The CDR3 region is CASSSGVGADTQYF. The CDR3 DNA sequence: TGTGCCAGCAGCTCGGGAGTTGGTGCAGATACGCAGTATTTT. The full variable domain, in which reference TRBV7-3 and TRBJ2-3 provide the parts outside the CDR3, is GAGVSQTPSNKVTEKGKYVELRCDPISGHTALYWYRQSLGQGPEFLIYFQGTGAADDSGLPNDRFFAVRPEGSVSTLKIQRTERGDSAVYLCASSSGVGADTQYFGPGTRLTVL.

V gene TRBV11-2 combines with J gene TRBJ2-7; 8 positions match TRBD1. CDR1 and CDR2 (germline): SGHAT, FQNNGV. Unmatched junction bases numbered 10, after V lost 4 bases and J lost 5 bases. The length of the CDR3 is 15 residues. The CDR3 sequence is CASSSTGGERDEQYF. CDR3 in DNA: TGTGCCAGCAGCTCCACAGGGGGTGAACGGGACGAGCAGTACTTC.

V is TRBV7-9 and J is TRBJ1-6; TRBD1 agrees at 12 bases. Germline-derived CDR1 and CDR2 are SEHNR and FQNEAQ (reference sequence). The CDR3 length is 16 residues. Trimming removed 10 bases from V and 5 bases from J; junction bases left unmatched: 9. CDR3 protein: CAISGTGGADNSPLHF. The CDR3 DNA is TGTGCCATCTCCGGGACAGGGGGCGCAGATAATTCACCCCTCCACTTT.

As for this clone: Other DNA sequences of this sample code for an identical CDR3. The chain uses TRBV7-9 and TRBJ2-5; 9 bases line up with TRBD2. V was pared by 5 bases and J by 5 bases, with 0 bases of the junction left unmatched. Germline assignment: CDR1 SEHNR and CDR2 FQNEAQ (reference sequence). The CDR3 is 12 amino acids. The CDR3 DNA follows: TGTGCCAGCAGCAGCGGGGGGGAGACCCAGTACTTC. Translated: CASSSGGETQYF.

J is TRBJ2-1 and V is TRBV21-1; the table assigns TRBD2, which was not confirmed against the DNA. TRBV21-1 is tagged as a pseudogene. This CDR3 has 14 residues. CDR3 residues: CATEAGSSYNEQFF. The CDR3 DNA reads TGTGCCACCGAAGCGGGAAGCTCCTACAATGAGCAGTTCTTC.

V is TRBV27 and J is TRBJ2-7, with 8 bases matching TRBD1. Per the germline V gene, CDR1 is MNHEY and CDR2 is SMNVEV (reference sequence). The CDR3 extends over 16 amino acids. Trimming at V came to 4 bases and at J to 0 bases, leaving 8 bases not matched to a gene. CDR3 in DNA: TGTGCCAGCAGTTCAAGGACAGGGAAAAGCTCCTACGAGCAGTACTTC. This codes for CASSSRTGKSSYEQYF.

A note on this clone: The junction shows a germline mismatch at one end, possibly a read error. The rearrangement links TRBV7-9 to TRBJ1-2; D perhaps matches TRBD1 (5 bases). The CDR3 sequence is 16 residues long. Germline V gene lookup returns CDR1 SEHNR and CDR2 FQNEAQ (reference sequence). CDR3 DNA: TGTTCCAGCAGTAAATCCGGGCAGGGAACCAACTATGGCTACACCTTC. Translating it yields CSSSKSGQGTNYGYTF.

The chain joins TRBV5-6 to TRBJ1-4; 8 bases fit TRBD1. The ends lost 6 bases at V and 7 bases at J; junction bases unmatched: 8. This CDR3 is built from 14 residues. The germline gives CDR1 SGHDT, CDR2 YYEEEE. In DNA, the CDR3 is TGTGCCAGCACTTTAGGACAGGGTTTTGAAAAACTGTTTTTT. The encoded protein is CASTLGQGFEKLFF. The full variable domain, in which reference TRBV5-6 and TRBJ1-4 provide the parts outside the CDR3, is DAGVTQSPTHLIKTRGQQVTLRCSPKSGHDTVSWYQQALGQGPQFIFQYYEEEERQRGNFPDRFSGHQFPNYSSELNVNALLLGDSALYLCASTLGQGFEKLFFGSGTQLSVL.

The rearrangement uses TRBV5-1 and TRBJ2-7; D is ambiguous. V was trimmed by 0 bases and J by 7 bases, leaving 14 bases between them. The CDR3 totals 14 residues. Germline CDR1 SGHRS, CDR2 YFSETQ. The CDR3 loop is CASSLALQSREQYF. The DNA of the CDR3 is TGCGCCAGCAGCTTGGCCCTACAGTCGCGAGAGCAGTACTTC.

The chain joins TRBV7-9 to TRBJ1-2; D possibly corresponds to TRBD1 (5 bases). Germline values: CDR1 SEHNR, CDR2 FQNEAQ (reference sequence). This CDR3 is built from 14 residues. The ends were cut back, 5 bases at V and 6 bases at J, with 16 bases in the middle. The CDR3 DNA is TGTGCCAGCAGCCTAAAAATACAGGATCATGGCTACACCTTC. This translates into CASSLKIQDHGYTF. The full variable domain, with the rest looked up from reference TRBV7-9 and TRBJ1-2, is DTGVSQNPRHKITKRGQNVTFRCDPISEHNRLYWYRQTLGQGPEFLTYFQNEAQLEKSRLLSDRFSAERPKGSFSTLEIQRTEQGDSAMYLCASSLKIQDHGYTFGSGTRLTVV.

This clone has just a few counts. The chain joins TRBV2 to TRBJ2-7, with D perhaps TRBD2 (7 bases). The CDR3 is made up of 16 amino acids. V lost 4 bases and J lost 5, with 21 bases in between. CDR1 is SNHLY and CDR2 is FYNNEI in the germline V gene. The CDR3, as DNA: TGTGCCAGCAGTGTGGTAGTGAGGGGGGGCACCAACGAGCAGTACTTC. Translating it yields CASSVVVRGGTNEQYF.

J is TRBJ1-2 and V is TRBV19; no definite D call. The V and J ends lost 6 bases and 4 bases respectively, with 15 bases between them. The germline V gene has CDR1 LNHDA and CDR2 SQIVND (reference sequence). This CDR3 has 14 residues. The chain's CDR3 is CASRWEADFYGYTF. CDR3 nucleotides: TGTGCCAGTAGATGGGAGGCAGACTTCTATGGCTACACCTTC.

V gene TRBV7-9 combines with J gene TRBJ2-7, with 9 bases lining up with TRBD2. The ends lost 2 bases at V and 0 bases at J; junction bases unmatched: 5. The CDR3 sequence is 16 residues long. CDR1 and CDR2 (germline): SEHNR, FQNEAQ (reference sequence). CDR3 sequence (DNA): TGTGCCAGCAGCTTACGATTAGCGGGAGACTCCTACGAGCAGTACTTC. Translated, it gives CASSLRLAGDSYEQYF. Complete variable domain (other parts from reference TRBV7-9 and TRBJ2-7): DTGVSQNPRHKITKRGQNVTFRCDPISEHNRLYWYRQTLGQGPEFLTYFQNEAQLEKSRLLSDRFSAERPKGSFSTLEIQRTEQGDSAMYLCASSLRLAGDSYEQYFGPGTRLTVT.

The V gene is TRBV5-5, the J gene TRBJ2-1; no definite D call. CDR1 SGHKS and CDR2 YYEKEE come from the germline V gene (reference sequence). The V end was cut by 2 bases, the J end by 2 bases, with 11 bases between. This CDR3 comprises 15 residues. The CDR3 is CASSFLLGAYNEQFF. CDR3 nucleotide sequence: TGTGCCAGCAGCTTTCTACTTGGTGCCTACAATGAGCAGTTCTTC. Full variable domain (outside the CDR3, taken from reference TRBV5-5 and TRBJ2-1): DAGVTQSPTHLIKTRGQQVTLRCSPISGHKSVSWYQQVLGQGPQFIFQYYEKEERGRGNFPDRFSARQFPNYSSELNVNALLLGDSALYLCASSFLLGAYNEQFFGPGTRLTVL.

This clone was counted only a few times. At one end the junction does not follow the germline gene, possibly because of a read error. This rearrangement joins TRBV7-9 to TRBJ2-7; a possible D gene is TRBD1 (5 bases). The germline V gene has CDR1 SEHNR and CDR2 FQNEAQ (reference sequence). The CDR3 consists of 12 residues. The CDR3 loop is CSSSQGGYEQYF. The CDR3 region has the DNA TGTTCCAGCAGCCAGGGCGGCTACGAGCAGTACTTC.

The chain links TRBV28 to TRBJ1-6; no clear D. V was clipped by 2 bases and J by 6 bases, with 11 bases between them. The CDR3 is 15 residues long. CDR1 MDHEN and CDR2 SYDVKM come from the germline V gene. The CDR3 protein is CASSLNPSGNSPLHF. The CDR3 DNA is TGTGCCAGCAGTTTAAACCCCAGCGGTAATTCACCCCTCCACTTT. Filled out from reference TRBV28 and TRBJ1-6, the complete variable domain reads DVKVTQSSRYLVKRTGEKVFLECVQDMDHENMFWYRQDPGLGLRLIYFSYDVKMKEKGDIPEGYSVSREKKERFSLILESASTNQTSMYLCASSLNPSGNSPLHFGNGTRLTVT.

The chain is built from TRBV18 and TRBJ2-7, with 8 bases matching TRBD1. The J segment lost 6 bases and the V segment lost 5 bases, leaving 3 bases of the junction unmatched. The CDR3 contains 12 residues. Germline V gene lookup returns CDR1 KGHSH and CDR2 LQKENI. Here the CDR3 reads CASSADRGEQYF. DNA for the CDR3: TGTGCCAGCTCAGCTGACAGGGGCGAGCAGTACTTC.

This chain uses TRBV6-5 with TRBJ2-3; D perhaps matches TRBD2 (5 bases). The CDR3 totals 13 residues. Germline V gene lookup returns CDR1 MNHEY and CDR2 SVGAGI. With 2 bases removed from V and 4 bases from J, the gap between germline ends came to 7 bases. Here the CDR3 DNA reads TGTGCCAGCAGTTACCTGAGGGCAGATACGCAGTATTTT. Translated, it gives CASSYLRADTQYF.

The CDR3 is CASSWRTGQETQYF. The CDR3 DNA reads TGTGCCAGCAGCTGGCGGACAGGTCAAGAGACCCAGTACTTC. This sequence joins TRBV7-9 and TRBJ2-5, with 7 bases matching TRBD1. V shed 4 bases and J 2 bases; nucleotides not matched to a gene: 4. Germline V CDR1 and CDR2: SEHNR, FQNEAQ (reference sequence). CDR3 size: 14 residues.

V and J are TRBV6-1 and TRBJ1-2; D uncertain. This CDR3 spans 11 amino acids. V dropped 8 bases and J dropped 9 bases, with 13 bases sitting between them. Germline V gene data show CDR1 as MNHNS and CDR2 as SASEGT. CDR3 amino acids: CASRLYGSYTF. The CDR3 DNA is TGTGCCAGCCGCCTTTACGGGAGCTACACCTTC.